One and the same sample provided the 29 T cell receptor beta chains below, sequenced in a study of T cell repertoires in ileal Crohn's disease. The protocol was immunoSEQ multiplex PCR, while the TCRdb copy is restricted to in-frame clones and leaves out a portion. This sample carries about 59,000 clones, 85% to 90% of them seen once, and the ten largest clones take 2% to 2.5%. Described time point: neoterminal ileum biopsy at postoperative endoscopy, about 6 months after surgery. The specimen sequenced was ileal tissue. The receptors shown here come from an adult with Crohn's disease.

V is TRBV15 and J is TRBJ1-1, with D tentatively TRBD1 (6 bases). CDR3 length: 14 amino acids. CDR1 is LNHNV, CDR2 YYDKDF, per germline (reference sequence). Trimming cost V 0 bases and J 11 bases, with 16 bases left between them. The CDR3 nucleotides read TGTGCCACCAGCAGAGATACGGATCGGGGGGCGGCTTTCTTT. Encoded protein: CATSRDTDRGAAFF.

This clone appeared a few times. The chain links TRBV6-4 to TRBJ2-2; D may be TRBD2 (5 bases). CDR1 MRHNA and CDR2 SNTAGT come from the germline V gene. The CDR3 is 14 residues long. Trimming shortened V by 4 bases and J by 4 bases, and 10 bases separated the two germline ends. CDR3 sequence reads: CASSAVGLTGELFF. Written as DNA, the CDR3 is TGTGCCAGCAGTGCCGTCGGACTCACCGGGGAGCTGTTTTTT.

The chain is built from TRBV19 and TRBJ2-2; D gene uncertain. The ends were cut back, 1 base at V and 5 bases at J, with 5 bases in the middle. The CDR3 contains 13 residues. Germline V gives CDR1 LNHDA, CDR2 SQIVND (reference sequence). The CDR3 DNA sequence: TGTGCCAGTAGTATAGCGGGTACCGGGGAGCTGTTTTTT. Translating gives CASSIAGTGELFF.

The J gene is TRBJ1-4, the V gene TRBV9; 8 nucleotides match TRBD1. J gave up 1 base and V 3 bases, and 8 bases lay outside the gene matches. The CDR3 totals 17 residues. Germline loops: CDR1 SGDLS, CDR2 YYNGEE. The CDR3 region is CASSGQGAGRTNEKLFF. The CDR3 DNA follows: TGTGCCAGCAGCGGTCAGGGGGCAGGAAGAACTAATGAAAAACTGTTTTTT.

This sequence joins TRBV6-5 and TRBJ1-5, with 7 bases lining up with TRBD1. This CDR3 region has 14 residues. Germline V lookup: CDR1 MNHEY, CDR2 SVGAGI. Trimming removed 5 bases from V and 5 bases from J; junction bases left unmatched: 6. The CDR3 loop reads CASSPHTGDQPQHF. The CDR3 DNA reads as TGTGCCAGCAGTCCACACACAGGGGATCAGCCCCAGCATTTT.

The J gene is TRBJ1-2, the V gene TRBV28; D is perhaps TRBD1 (6 bases). Germline CDR1 reads MDHEN; CDR2 reads SYDVKM. CDR3 size: 13 residues. V lost 6 bases and J 4 bases, leaving 12 bases between the germline ends. For the CDR3, the DNA is TGTGCCAGCAGGCCACAGGGTACCTATGGCTACACCTTC. This translates into CASRPQGTYGYTF.

V usage is TRBV5-1 and J usage is TRBJ1-1, with D maybe TRBD1 (5 bases). The V end was cut by 4 bases, the J end by 7 bases, with 17 bases between. Germline V gene lookup returns CDR1 SGHRS and CDR2 YFSETQ. The CDR3 totals 14 residues. In DNA form, the CDR3 reads TGCGCCAGCAGCGGAGGGACTCCCCGACATGAAGCTTTCTTT. As protein: CASSGGTPRHEAFF.

The chain employs TRBV2 and TRBJ1-2; no clear D gene. Germline-derived CDR1 and CDR2 are SNHLY and FYNNEI. V was cut by 10 bases and J by 4 bases, with 13 bases left in between. This CDR3 comprises 12 residues. The CDR3 nucleotides are TGTGCCACTCAACGAGGCGGCTATGGCTACACCTTC. Its translation is CATQRGGYGYTF. Filled out from reference TRBV2 and TRBJ1-2, the complete variable domain reads EPEVTQTPSHQVTQMGQEVILRCVPISNHLYFYWYRQILGQKVEFLVSFYNNEISEKSEIFDDQFSVERPDGSNFTLKIRSTKLEDSAMYFCATQRGGYGYTFGSGTRLTVV.

In DNA form, the CDR3 reads TGTGCCATCAGGGACGTAGGGGATTCACCCCTCCACTTT. Residues: CAIRDVGDSPLHF. The rearrangement joins TRBV2 to TRBJ1-6, with D possibly being TRBD1 (5 bases). V was cut by 10 bases and J by 8 bases, with 15 bases left in between. This CDR3 is built from 13 residues. From germline, CDR1 is SNHLY and CDR2 FYNNEI.

The chain recombines TRBV18 with TRBJ1-6, with 8 nucleotides matching TRBD1. CDR3 length equals 16 residues. CDR1 and CDR2 from the germline V gene are KGHSH and LQKENI. V was clipped by 3 bases and J by 7 bases; unmatched bases: 8. Here the CDR3 DNA reads TGTGCCAGCTCACCCACCAGGGACAGGCCCAATTCACCCCTCCACTTT. This gives the protein CASSPTRDRPNSPLHF.

The chain uses TRBV9 and TRBJ2-7, with D possibly matching TRBD2 (6 bases). The CDR3 is 14 residues long. CDR1 SGDLS and CDR2 YYNGEE come from the germline V gene. The V end was cut by 0 bases, the J end by 2 bases, with 9 bases between. The CDR3 here is CASSVAGEAYEQYF. CDR3 nucleotide sequence: TGTGCCAGCAGCGTAGCGGGGGAAGCCTACGAGCAGTACTTC.

The chain combines TRBV6-1 with TRBJ2-4; tentatively, D is TRBD1 (6 bases). The CDR3 spans 14 residues. Germline V gene lookup returns CDR1 MNHNS and CDR2 SASEGT. With 3 bases removed from V and 4 bases from J, the gap between germline ends came to 10 bases. The chain's CDR3 is CASSDRGRKNIQYF. Written as DNA, the CDR3 is TGTGCCAGCAGTGACAGGGGACGAAAAAACATTCAGTACTTC.

The V and J genes are TRBV29-1 and TRBJ1-1; D is unclear. V gave up 1 base and J gave up 0 bases, with 9 bases separating them. This CDR3 spans 14 amino acids. Germline V gives CDR1 SQVTM, CDR2 ANQGSEA. CDR3 region: CSVEVGGLNTEAFF. In nucleotides, the CDR3 is TGCAGCGTTGAAGTGGGCGGGTTGAACACTGAAGCTTTCTTT.

The chain is built from TRBV18 and TRBJ1-5; D perhaps matches TRBD1 (6 bases). The CDR3 spans 14 residues. CDR1 is KGHSH, CDR2 LQKENI, per germline. Trimming took off 4 bases at V and 8 bases at J, with 15 bases between the two ends. The CDR3 region has the DNA TGTGCCAGCTCACAATATCAGGGGAATAAGCCCCAGCATTTT. Translated, it gives CASSQYQGNKPQHF.

This sequence joins TRBV2 and TRBJ2-3; no definite D call. CDR1 and CDR2 from the germline V gene are SNHLY and FYNNEI. The V end was cut by 7 bases, the J end by 2 bases, with 10 bases between. The CDR3 is 13 amino acids. The CDR3 DNA sequence: TGTGCCAGCAATCAGGTGAACACAGATACGCAGTATTTT. As protein: CASNQVNTDTQYF.

The rearrangement joins TRBV5-1 to TRBJ2-2; no clear D. V lost 1 base and J lost 2, with 9 bases in between. The length of the CDR3 is 15 residues. The V gene's germline CDR1 is SGHRS and CDR2 YFSETQ. The CDR3 loop reads CASSLFEQNTGELFF. CDR3 coding DNA: TGCGCCAGCAGCTTGTTCGAACAAAACACCGGGGAGCTGTTTTTT.

This chain connects TRBV28 to TRBJ2-6; TRBD1 matches 8 bases. With 2 bases clipped from V and 4 bases from J, the junction kept 4 bases outside the gene matches. This CDR3 contains 16 residues. In germline, CDR1 is MDHEN, CDR2 SYDVKM. CDR3 in DNA: TGTGCCAGCAGTTTACCCAGGGGGCAAGGGGCCAACGTCCTGACTTTC. This gives the protein CASSLPRGQGANVLTF.

The genes are TRBV30 and TRBJ1-5; D is uncertain. Trimming removed 3 bases from V and 4 bases from J, with 7 bases in between. The CDR3 runs to 12 residues. Looked up from germline, CDR1 is GTSNPN and CDR2 is SVGIG (reference sequence). CDR3 in amino acids: CAWRRENQPQHF. Here the CDR3 DNA reads TGTGCCTGGAGGAGGGAAAATCAGCCCCAGCATTTT. Using reference TRBV30 and TRBJ1-5 for the parts outside the CDR3, the full variable domain is SQTIHQWPATLVQPVGSPLSLECTVEGTSNPNLYWYRQAAGRGLQLLFYSVGIGQISSEVPQNLSASRPQDRQFILSSKKLLLSDSGFYLCAWRRENQPQHFGDGTRLSIL.

J is TRBJ1-1 and V is TRBV7-2; D possibly corresponds to TRBD1 (6 bases). The CDR3 is made up of 15 amino acids. The germline gives CDR1 SGHTA, CDR2 FQGNSA. The V end was cut by 5 bases, the J end by 3 bases, with 16 bases between. The CDR3, as DNA: TGTGCCAGCAGCCTGGACAGTTCCCTAGACACTGAAGCTTTCTTT. Translated: CASSLDSSLDTEAFF. The full variable domain, its missing parts supplied by reference TRBV7-2 and TRBJ1-1, is GAGVSQSPSNKVTEKGKDVELRCDPISGHTALYWYRQSLGQGLEFLIYFQGNSAPDKSGLPSDRFSAERTGGSVSTLTIQRTQQEDSAVYLCASSLDSSLDTEAFFGQGTRLTVV.

The rearrangement links TRBV7-9 to TRBJ1-6, with TRBD1 matching over 8 bases. There are 15 residues in the CDR3. The V gene end was trimmed by 5 bases and the J gene end by 8 bases; junction bases not matched to a gene: 8. CDR1 is SEHNR and CDR2 is FQNEAQ in the germline V gene (reference sequence). CDR3 sequence: CASSRDRGPYSPLHF. As DNA, the CDR3 is TGTGCCAGCAGCCGAGACAGGGGACCTTATTCACCCCTCCACTTT.

This clone was counted a few times. The chain uses TRBV4-1 and TRBJ2-2, with 7 bases matching TRBD1. This CDR3 contains 18 residues. Germline V CDR1 and CDR2: MGHRA, YSYEKL. V shed 6 bases, J shed 5 bases, and the junction held 18 bases outside the gene matches. In DNA form, the CDR3 reads TGCGCCAGCAGGAGAACAGTTTCCGGGACAGACCTGACCGGGGAGCTGTTTTTT. Amino acids: CASRRTVSGTDLTGELFF.

This chain connects TRBV6-1 to TRBJ1-1; TRBD1 might be the D (6 bases). Trimming shortened V by 7 bases and J by 0 bases, and 12 bases separated the two germline ends. In germline, CDR1 is MNHNS, CDR2 SASEGT. This CDR3 contains 14 residues. The CDR3 nucleotides are TGTGCCAGCACCACGGGACAATTGAACACTGAAGCTTTCTTT. It codes for CASTTGQLNTEAFF.

This sequence joins TRBV9 and TRBJ1-1; a weak D match, TRBD1 (5 bases). V gave up 0 bases and J gave up 5 bases, with 23 bases separating them. Germline V gene data show CDR1 as SGDLS and CDR2 as YYNGEE. The CDR3 is 18 residues long. The CDR3 region is CASSVGLGEELARTEAFF. The DNA for the CDR3 is TGTGCCAGCAGCGTAGGTTTGGGGGAGGAATTAGCGAGGACTGAAGCTTTCTTT. Complete variable domain (other parts from reference TRBV9 and TRBJ1-1): DSGVTQTPKHLITATGQRVTLRCSPRSGDLSVYWYQQSLDQGLQFLIQYYNGEERAKGNILERFSAQQFPDLHSELNLSSLELGDSALYFCASSVGLGEELARTEAFFGQGTRLTVV.

J is TRBJ2-3 and V is TRBV7-9, with a possible D match to TRBD1 (6 bases). Trimming shortened V by 4 bases and J by 1 base, and 9 bases separated the two germline ends. Per germline, CDR1 SEHNR and CDR2 FQNEAQ (reference sequence). The CDR3 has 14 residues. The CDR3 is CASSSRQGTDTQYF. DNA of the CDR3: TGTGCCAGCAGCTCGAGACAGGGCACAGATACGCAGTATTTT. The entire variable domain, with the rest obtained from reference TRBV7-9 and TRBJ2-3, is as follows: DTGVSQNPRHKITKRGQNVTFRCDPISEHNRLYWYRQTLGQGPEFLTYFQNEAQLEKSRLLSDRFSAERPKGSFSTLEIQRTEQGDSAMYLCASSSRQGTDTQYFGPGTRLTVL.

V usage is TRBV28 and J usage is TRBJ1-5; 9 nucleotides match TRBD1. After removal of 2 bases from V and 6 bases from J, the junction contained 8 bases not matched to a gene. CDR1 MDHEN and CDR2 SYDVKM come from the germline V gene. CDR3 length equals 16 residues. The CDR3 region is CASSLEQQGAGQPQHF. The CDR3 DNA is TGTGCCAGCAGTTTAGAGCAACAGGGGGCCGGTCAGCCCCAGCATTTT.

The chain is built from TRBV29-1 and TRBJ1-2, with 8 bases identical to TRBD1. The CDR3 length is 15 residues. V gave up 2 bases and J gave up 6 bases; unmatched junction bases: 11. Germline assignment: CDR1 SQVTM and CDR2 ANQGSEA. This CDR3 is CSVELPEDRVNGYTF. The CDR3 DNA reads TGCAGCGTTGAATTACCGGAGGACAGGGTCAATGGCTACACCTTC.

J is TRBJ2-7 and V is TRBV28; a weak D match, TRBD2 (6 bases). The CDR3 sequence is 15 residues long. Germline CDR1 MDHEN, CDR2 SYDVKM. V dropped 6 bases and J dropped 3 bases, with 18 bases sitting between them. The CDR3 sequence: CASSEWRDRFYEQYV. The CDR3 coding sequence is TGTGCCAGCAGCGAATGGAGGGACCGTTTCTACGAGCAGTACGTC.

The rearrangement links TRBV18 to TRBJ1-4; 7 bases align to TRBD1. This CDR3 has 14 residues. V lost 6 bases, J lost 3 bases, and 4 bases stayed unmatched. Per germline, CDR1 KGHSH and CDR2 LQKENI. CDR3 DNA: TGTGCCAGCTCCCCCGGGACAGCTAATGAAAAACTGTTTTTT. This codes for CASSPGTANEKLFF.

V and J are TRBV7-6 and TRBJ2-5; D is unclear. There are 15 residues in the CDR3. Trimming took off 0 bases at V and 1 base at J, with 9 bases between the two ends. CDR1 is SGHVS and CDR2 is FNYEAQ in the germline V gene. The DNA of the CDR3 is TGTGCCAGCAGCTTAGCTGGAGCCCCCCAAGAGACCCAGTACTTC. Translated, it gives CASSLAGAPQETQYF.